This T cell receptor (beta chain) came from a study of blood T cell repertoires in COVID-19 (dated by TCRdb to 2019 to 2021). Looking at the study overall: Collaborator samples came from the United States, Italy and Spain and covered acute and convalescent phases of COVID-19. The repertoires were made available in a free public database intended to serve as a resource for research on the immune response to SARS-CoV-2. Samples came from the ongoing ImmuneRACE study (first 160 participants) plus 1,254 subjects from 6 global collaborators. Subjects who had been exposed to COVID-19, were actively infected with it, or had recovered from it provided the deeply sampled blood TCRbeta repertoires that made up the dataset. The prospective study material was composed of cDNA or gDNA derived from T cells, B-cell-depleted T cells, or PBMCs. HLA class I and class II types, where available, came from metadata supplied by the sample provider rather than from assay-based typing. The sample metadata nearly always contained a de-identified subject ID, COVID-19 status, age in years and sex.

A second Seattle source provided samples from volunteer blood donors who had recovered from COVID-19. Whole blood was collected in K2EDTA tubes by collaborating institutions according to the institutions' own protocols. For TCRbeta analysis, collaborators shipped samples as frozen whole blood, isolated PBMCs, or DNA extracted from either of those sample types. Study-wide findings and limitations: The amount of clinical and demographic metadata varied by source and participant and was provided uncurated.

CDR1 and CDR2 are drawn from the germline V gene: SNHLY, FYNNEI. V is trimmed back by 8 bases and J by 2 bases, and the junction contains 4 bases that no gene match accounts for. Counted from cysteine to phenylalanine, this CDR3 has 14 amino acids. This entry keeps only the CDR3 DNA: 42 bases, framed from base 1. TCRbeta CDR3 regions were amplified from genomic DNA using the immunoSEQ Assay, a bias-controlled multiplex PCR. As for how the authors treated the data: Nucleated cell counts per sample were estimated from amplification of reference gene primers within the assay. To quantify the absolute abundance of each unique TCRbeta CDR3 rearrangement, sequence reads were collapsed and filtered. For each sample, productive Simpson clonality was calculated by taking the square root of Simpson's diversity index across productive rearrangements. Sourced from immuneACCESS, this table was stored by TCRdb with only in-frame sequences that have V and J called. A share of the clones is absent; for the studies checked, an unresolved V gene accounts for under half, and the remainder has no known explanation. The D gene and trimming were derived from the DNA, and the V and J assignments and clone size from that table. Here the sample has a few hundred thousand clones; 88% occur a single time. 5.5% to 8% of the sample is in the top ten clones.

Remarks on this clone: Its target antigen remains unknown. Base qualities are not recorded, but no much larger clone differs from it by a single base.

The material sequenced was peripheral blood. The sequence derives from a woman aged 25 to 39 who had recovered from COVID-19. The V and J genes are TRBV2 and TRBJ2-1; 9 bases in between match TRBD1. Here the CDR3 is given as CASPGTGPYNEQFF. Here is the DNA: TGTGCCAGCCCCGGGACAGGGCCCTACAATGAGCAGTTCTTC.